Each of the 6 T cell receptor beta chains below was sequenced from the same sample in a study of control samples from healthy donors and cancer patients. Libraries were prepared by immunoSEQ multiplex PCR; TCRdb keeps only in-frame clonotypes and omits some of them. The top ten hold 6.2% of the sample, which has 80,000 or so clones, roughly 92% seen once. Sequencing was performed on blood. The receptors were gathered from a woman aged 40 to 50 in good health.

Details on this clone: A read error may account for a junction end that differs from germline. The chain has TRBV7-7 and TRBJ2-2, with D unclear. This CDR3 spans 14 amino acids. Germline CDR1 SSHAT, CDR2 FNYEAQ (reference sequence). This CDR3 is CASSLSWSPGELFF. CDR3 in DNA: TGTGCTAGCAGCTTATCATGGAGTCCCGGGGAGCTGTTTTTT.

J is TRBJ2-2 and V is TRBV19, with D perhaps assigned TRBD1 or TRBD2 (5 bases each). The CDR3 loop spans 14 amino acids. V dropped 5 bases and J dropped 6 bases, with 13 bases sitting between them. Looked up from germline, CDR1 is LNHDA and CDR2 is SQIVND (reference sequence). As DNA, the CDR3 is TGTGCCAGTAGTTGGGGGAGTATGGCCGGGGAGCTGTTTTTT. This gives the protein CASSWGSMAGELFF.

The V gene is TRBV6-1, the J gene TRBJ2-5; weak D call: TRBD2 (6 bases). Germline V gives CDR1 MNHNS, CDR2 SASEGT. The germline V and J ends were trimmed by 4 bases and 0 bases, with 18 bases remaining between them. The CDR3 spans 17 residues. This CDR3 is CASSVYGTGDYQETQYF. The CDR3 region has the DNA TGTGCCAGCAGTGTGTACGGTACCGGGGACTACCAAGAGACCCAGTACTTC.

The chain recombines TRBV18 with TRBJ2-1, with 8 bases fitting TRBD2. Germline V gene data show CDR1 as KGHSH and CDR2 as LQKENI. The CDR3 runs to 17 residues. The V segment lost 3 bases and the J segment 13 bases; nucleotides outside the gene matches: 20. CDR3 amino acids: CASSPRQRGIWKEVQFF. The DNA of the CDR3 is TGTGCCAGCTCACCGCGTCAGCGGGGGATCTGGAAAGAGGTTCAGTTCTTC.

This sequence joins TRBV7-9 and TRBJ2-1, with 13 bases matching TRBD2. CDR1 is SEHNR and CDR2 is FQNEAQ in the germline V gene (reference sequence). The J segment lost 1 base and the V segment lost 1 base, leaving 7 bases of the junction unmatched. CDR3 length: 19 residues. The CDR3 sequence: CASSLVGLAGVSSYNEQFF. In nucleotides, the CDR3 is TGTGCCAGCAGCTTAGTCGGACTAGCGGGAGTCTCGTCCTACAATGAGCAGTTCTTC.

This clone was observed once. V is TRBV12-3 or TRBV12-4 and J is TRBJ1-5; D gene ambiguous. The V end lost 1 base, the J end lost 9 bases, and 10 bases lay between the germline ends. CDR3 size: 13 residues. The CDR3 region is CASSLGTRGPQHF. The DNA for the CDR3 is TGTGCCAGCAGTTTAGGGACCCGGGGGCCCCAGCATTTT.